The T cell receptor (beta chain) described here comes from a study of blood T cell repertoires in COVID-19. The wider study: COVID-19 samples from acute and convalescent phases originated in the United States, Italy and Spain.

Assay: immunoSEQ multiplex PCR; the TCRdb copy retains only in-frame clones and omits some. Among fewer than 40,000 clones, 88% were seen once, and the ten largest hold around 4.9%. The germline CDR1 and CDR2 sequences are SGHRS and YFSETQ. The germline V and J ends were trimmed by 6 bases and 6 bases, with 18 bases remaining between them. CDR3 size: 14 residues. The sample was peripheral blood. The receptor comes from a woman aged 70 to 79 with active COVID-19. The V call is TRBV5-1, the J call TRBJ1-1; the D gene is possibly TRBD1 (6 bases). CDR3 sequence (DNA): TGCGCCAGCACCCCGACGATGGCAGGGGCTGAAGCTTTCTTT. This encodes CASTPTMAGAEAFF.